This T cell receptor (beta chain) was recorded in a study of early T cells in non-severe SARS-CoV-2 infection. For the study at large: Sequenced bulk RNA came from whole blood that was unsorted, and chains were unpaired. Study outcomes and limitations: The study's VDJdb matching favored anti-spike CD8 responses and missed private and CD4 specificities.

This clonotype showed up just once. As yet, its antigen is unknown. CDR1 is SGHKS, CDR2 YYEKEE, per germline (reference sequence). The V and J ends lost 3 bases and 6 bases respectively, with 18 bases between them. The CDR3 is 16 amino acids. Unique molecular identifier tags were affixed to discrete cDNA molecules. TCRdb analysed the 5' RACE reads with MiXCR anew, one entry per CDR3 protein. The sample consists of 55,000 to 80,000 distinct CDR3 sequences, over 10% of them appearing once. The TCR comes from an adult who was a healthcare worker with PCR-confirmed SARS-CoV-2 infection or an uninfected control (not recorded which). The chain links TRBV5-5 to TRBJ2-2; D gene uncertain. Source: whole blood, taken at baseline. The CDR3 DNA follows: TGTGCCAGCAGCTACCTACTTCTCAGGTCGGCCGGGGAGCTGTTTTTT. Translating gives CASSYLLLRSAGELFF. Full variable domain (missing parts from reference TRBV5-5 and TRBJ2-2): DAGVTQSPTHLIKTRGQQVTLRCSPISGHKSVSWYQQVLGQGPQFIFQYYEKEERGRGNFPDRFSARQFPNYSSELNVNALLLGDSALYLCASSYLLLRSAGELFFGEGSRLTVL.